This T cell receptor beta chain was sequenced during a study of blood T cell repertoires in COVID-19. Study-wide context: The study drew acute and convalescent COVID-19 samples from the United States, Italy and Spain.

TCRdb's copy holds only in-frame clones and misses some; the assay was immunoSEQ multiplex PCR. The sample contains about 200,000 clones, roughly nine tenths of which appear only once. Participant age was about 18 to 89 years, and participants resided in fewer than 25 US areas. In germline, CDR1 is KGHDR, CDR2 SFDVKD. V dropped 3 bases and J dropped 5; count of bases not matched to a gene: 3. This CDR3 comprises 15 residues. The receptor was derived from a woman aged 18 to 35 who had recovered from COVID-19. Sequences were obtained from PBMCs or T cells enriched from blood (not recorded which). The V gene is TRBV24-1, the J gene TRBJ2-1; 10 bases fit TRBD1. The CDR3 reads CATSDGGQGNNEQFF. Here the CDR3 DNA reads TGTGCCACCAGTGATGGGGGACAGGGGAACAATGAGCAGTTCTTC.